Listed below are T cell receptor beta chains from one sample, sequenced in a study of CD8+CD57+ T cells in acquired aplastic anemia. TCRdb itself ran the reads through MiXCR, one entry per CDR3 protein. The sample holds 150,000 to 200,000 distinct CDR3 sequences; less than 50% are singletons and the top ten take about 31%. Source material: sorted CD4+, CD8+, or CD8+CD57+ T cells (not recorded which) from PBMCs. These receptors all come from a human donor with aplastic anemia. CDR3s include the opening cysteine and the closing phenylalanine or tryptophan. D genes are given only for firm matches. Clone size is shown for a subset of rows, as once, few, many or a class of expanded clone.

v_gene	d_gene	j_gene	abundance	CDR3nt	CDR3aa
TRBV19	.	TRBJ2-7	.	TGTGCCAGTAGTATGTTGGGAGGGGGGGCCGAGCAGTACTTC	CASSMLGGGAEQYF
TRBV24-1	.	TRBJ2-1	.	TGTGCCACCAGTTCGGAGCGAGGTCAGGGCTATGAGCAGTTCTTC	CATSSERGQGYEQFF
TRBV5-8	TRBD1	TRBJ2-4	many	TGTGCCAGCAGCGCAACCGGGACAGAAAACATTCAGTACTTC	CASSATGTENIQYF
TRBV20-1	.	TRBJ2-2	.	TGCAGTTACGGGGGGGAGCTGTTTTTT	CSYGGELFF
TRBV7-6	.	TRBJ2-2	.	TGTGCCAGCAGCCCGAGTCCCACCGGGGAGCTGTTTTTT	CASSPSPTGELFF
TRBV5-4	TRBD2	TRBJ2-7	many	TGTGCCACCTGGACTAGCGGATCCTACGAGCAGTACTTC	CATWTSGSYEQYF
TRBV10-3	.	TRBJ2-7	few	TGTGCCACCACGGCTAGCTGGGAAGACGAGCAGTACTTC	CATTASWEDEQYF
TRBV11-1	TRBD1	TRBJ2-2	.	TGTGCCAGCAGCCCACAGGGGGCGGGGTACACCGGGGAGCTGTTTTTT	CASSPQGAGYTGELFF
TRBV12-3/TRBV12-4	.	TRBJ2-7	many	TGTGCCAGCAGTTTAGGCTTCCCCTACGAGCAGTACTTC	CASSLGFPYEQYF
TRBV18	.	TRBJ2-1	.	TGTGCCAGCTCACCACGGGGGCCCTACAATGAGCAGTTCTTC	CASSPRGPYNEQFF
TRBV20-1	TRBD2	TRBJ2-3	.	TGCAGTGCTAGTGCGGGGGGTTTCACAGATACGCAGTATTTT	CSASAGGFTDTQYF